Below are 29 T cell receptor beta chains sequenced from a single sample in a study of blood T cell repertoires in COVID-19. TCRdb's table, derived via immunoSEQ multiplex PCR, lists solely in-frame clones and lacks some. The repertoire includes fewer than 400,000 clones, around nine tenths of them detected once, and approximately 10% sits in the top ten. The sample consisted of PBMCs or T cells enriched from blood (not recorded which). The receptors here all came from a woman aged 45-65 years who had recovered from COVID-19.

This chain links TRBV24-1 with TRBJ2-7, with D maybe TRBD2 (5 bases). The V and J ends lost 9 bases and 5 bases respectively, with 10 bases between them. The CDR3 covers 11 residues. CDR1 KGHDR and CDR2 SFDVKD come from the germline V gene. CDR3 DNA: TGTGCCACCTCCGACGGGGACGAGCAGTACTTC. Translation: CATSDGDEQYF.

This clone was seen a handful of times. The chain joins TRBV3-1 (or the pseudogene TRBV3-2) to TRBJ1-6, with unresolved D. Germline CDR1 is LGHDT and CDR2 is YNNKEL (reference sequence). V shed 3 bases and J shed 5 bases, with 8 bases lying between them. The CDR3 sequence is 14 residues long. DNA for the CDR3: TGTGCCAGCAGCCAGGCAGGAAATAATTCACCCCTCCACTTT. Its protein is CASSQAGNNSPLHF.

The gene calls are TRBV5-1 and TRBJ2-1; D may be TRBD1 (6 bases). Trimming removed 0 bases at V and 6 bases at J, with 10 bases between. This CDR3 is 14 amino acids long. Germline assignment: CDR1 SGHRS and CDR2 YFSETQ. CDR3 protein: CASSLVGRGNEQFF. The CDR3 DNA follows: TGCGCCAGCAGCTTGGTTGGCAGGGGCAATGAGCAGTTCTTC.

The chain employs TRBV10-3 and TRBJ2-1, with TRBD1 as a possible D gene (5 bases). V lost 2 bases to trimming and J lost 9 bases, with 11 bases between them. Germline values: CDR1 ENHRY, CDR2 SYGVKD. The CDR3 totals 13 residues. CDR3 region: CAISEKGIGEQFF. The CDR3 nucleotides read TGTGCCATCAGTGAGAAGGGGATCGGTGAGCAGTTCTTC.

CDR3: CASKFSGTWDTTDTQYF. CDR3 nucleotides: TGTGCCAGCAAATTTAGCGGTACCTGGGATACCACAGATACGCAGTATTTT. This chain joins TRBV5-4 and TRBJ2-3; TRBD2 might be the D (6 bases). The CDR3 totals 17 residues. V shed 6 bases and J shed 2 bases, with 22 bases lying between them. The germline CDR1 and CDR2 sequences are SGHNT and YYREEE (reference sequence).

This sequence joins TRBV7-8 and TRBJ2-1; 9 nucleotides match TRBD2. CDR3 length equals 16 residues. Unmatched junction bases numbered 10, after V lost 2 bases and J lost 8 bases. Germline lookup yields CDR1 SGHVS and CDR2 FQNEAQ. The CDR3 bases are TGTGCCAGCAGCTTATTTGGCGGGGGGGCTCCGGATGAGCAGTTCTTC. This encodes CASSLFGGGAPDEQFF.

The chain links TRBV29-1 to TRBJ1-2; no clear D. CDR3 length equals 13 residues. Trimming took 5 bases from V and 1 from J, leaving 11 bases between them. Germline CDR1 SQVTM, CDR2 ANQGSEA. The CDR3 reads CSVYYNHNYGYTF. In nucleotides, the CDR3 is TGCAGCGTTTACTACAACCATAACTATGGCTACACCTTC.

The chain links TRBV19 to TRBJ2-7, with D perhaps matching TRBD1 (5 bases). Germline V gives CDR1 LNHDA, CDR2 SQIVND (reference sequence). The CDR3 sequence is 15 residues long. The V end was cut by 1 base, the J end by 2 bases, with 12 bases between. The CDR3 is CASSIAGLGTYEQYF. CDR3 nucleotide sequence: TGTGCCAGTAGTATAGCAGGGCTCGGAACCTACGAGCAGTACTTC.

The rearrangement links TRBV20-1 to TRBJ1-3; the D is unclear. This CDR3 region has 15 residues. Trimming took off 3 bases at V and 3 bases at J, with 15 bases between the two ends. Germline assignment: CDR1 DFQATT and CDR2 SNEGSKA (reference sequence). The DNA of the CDR3 is TGCAGTGCTAGTAAAATGAGGGTCGGTGGAAACACCATATATTTT. The encoded protein is CSASKMRVGGNTIYF.

This clone was observed a single time. The genes are TRBV6-2 or TRBV6-3 and TRBJ2-3; 8 bases map to TRBD2. In germline, CDR1 is MNHEY, CDR2 SVGEGT. J gave up 8 bases and V 6 bases, and 19 bases lay outside the gene matches. The CDR3 is 17 residues long. In DNA, the CDR3 is TGTGCCAGCAGCCCTGGGTTGGCGGGGGGAGGTTTCGCTACGCAGTATTTT. Encoded protein: CASSPGLAGGGFATQYF.

J is TRBJ2-7 and V is TRBV5-6; a weak D match, TRBD1 (6 bases). Per the germline V gene, CDR1 is SGHDT and CDR2 is YYEEEE. Between the trimmed V and J ends, which lost 4 bases and 2 bases, there was a span of 13 bases. This CDR3 has 14 amino acids. CDR3 in DNA: TGTGCCAGCAGCGCGACCGGGACAACCTACGAGCAGTACTTC. Its translation is CASSATGTTYEQYF.

The V and J genes are TRBV5-6 and TRBJ1-5; tentatively, D is TRBD1 (6 bases). This CDR3 contains 15 residues. V was shortened by 4 bases and J by 0 bases, with 11 bases between the two germline ends. Germline CDR1 SGHDT, CDR2 YYEEEE. The CDR3 protein is CASSTTGFSNQPQHF. For the CDR3, the DNA is TGTGCCAGCAGCACGACAGGATTTAGCAATCAGCCCCAGCATTTT.

The rearrangement links TRBV5-6 to TRBJ2-1, with 10 nucleotides matching TRBD2. The CDR3 has 16 residues. V shed 2 bases, J shed 10 bases, and the junction held 12 bases outside the gene matches. Germline loops: CDR1 SGHDT, CDR2 YYEEEE. The CDR3 DNA sequence: TGTGCCAGCAGCTTCTCTGAGCGGGGGGGTTATGACGAGCAGTTCTTC. The encoded protein is CASSFSERGGYDEQFF. Filled out from reference TRBV5-6 and TRBJ2-1, the complete variable domain reads DAGVTQSPTHLIKTRGQQVTLRCSPKSGHDTVSWYQQALGQGPQFIFQYYEEEERQRGNFPDRFSGHQFPNYSSELNVNALLLGDSALYLCASSFSERGGYDEQFFGPGTRLTVL.

The sample holds a few counts of this clone. The chain joins TRBV18 to TRBJ1-1, with TRBD1 as a possible D gene (5 bases). Trimming shortened V by 2 bases and J by 8 bases, and 9 bases separated the two germline ends. Looked up from germline, CDR1 is KGHSH and CDR2 is LQKENI. The CDR3 length is 12 residues. CDR3 sequence (DNA): TGTGCCAGCTCACCAGACAGCCGAGAAGCTTTCTTT. Translation gives CASSPDSREAFF. Using reference TRBV18 and TRBJ1-1 for the parts outside the CDR3, the full variable domain is NAGVMQNPRHLVRRRGQEARLRCSPMKGHSHVYWYRQLPEEGLKFMVYLQKENIIDESGMPKERFSAEFPKEGPSILRIQQVVRGDSAAYFCASSPDSREAFFGQGTRLTVV.

This clone was recorded a few times. The genes are TRBV10-3 and TRBJ1-3; 7 nucleotides match TRBD1. The CDR3 is 12 residues long. V was pared by 9 bases and J by 2 bases, with 1 base of the junction left unmatched. The germline gives CDR1 ENHRY, CDR2 SYGVKD. The CDR3 loop is CAIQGAGNTIYF. The CDR3 nucleotides are TGTGCCATTCAGGGGGCTGGAAACACCATATATTTT.

This chain joins TRBV5-1 and TRBJ2-3; 9 nucleotides align to TRBD1. The trim removed 5 bases at V and 5 bases at J, leaving 0 bases unmatched. CDR1 and CDR2 from the germline V gene are SGHRS and YFSETQ. CDR3 length: 12 residues. CDR3 sequence (DNA): TGCGCCAGCAGGGACAGGGGAGATACGCAGTATTTT. Its translation: CASRDRGDTQYF.

This chain links TRBV5-1 with TRBJ2-3; 11 positions agree with TRBD2. J lost 6 bases, V lost 0 bases, and 6 bases had no gene match. Looked up from germline, CDR1 is SGHRS and CDR2 is YFSETQ. The CDR3 has 16 residues. The CDR3 is CASSLGSGGATDTQYF. As DNA, the CDR3 is TGCGCCAGCAGCTTGGGTAGCGGGGGGGCCACGGATACGCAGTATTTT.

This CDR3 reads CASSPTVQLYGYTF. CDR3 nucleotides: TGCGCCAGCAGCCCTACAGTGCAGCTCTATGGCTACACCTTC. V usage is TRBV5-1 and J usage is TRBJ1-2; no clear D gene. The germline V and J ends were trimmed by 4 bases and 4 bases, with 14 bases remaining between them. The CDR3 sequence is 14 residues long. Germline values: CDR1 SGHRS, CDR2 YFSETQ.

The rearrangement uses TRBV7-2 and TRBJ1-2, with D possibly being TRBD1 (5 bases). V dropped 3 bases and J dropped 8 bases, with 16 bases sitting between them. CDR3 length: 14 residues. Per germline, CDR1 SGHTA and CDR2 FQGNSA. The CDR3 spells CASSFANQGRGYTF. For the CDR3, the DNA is TGTGCCAGCAGCTTCGCTAACCAGGGTCGCGGCTACACCTTC. Complete variable domain (other parts from reference TRBV7-2 and TRBJ1-2): GAGVSQSPSNKVTEKGKDVELRCDPISGHTALYWYRQSLGQGLEFLIYFQGNSAPDKSGLPSDRFSAERTGGSVSTLTIQRTQQEDSAVYLCASSFANQGRGYTFGSGTRLTVV.

This clone was recorded only once. This chain links TRBV5-6 with TRBJ2-5; D remains ambiguous. There are 12 residues in the CDR3. Germline CDR1 is SGHDT and CDR2 is YYEEEE. V was pared by 4 bases and J by 7 bases, with 11 bases between. CDR3 in amino acids: CASSVYPRTQYF. DNA of the CDR3: TGTGCCAGCAGCGTCTACCCACGGACCCAGTACTTC.

The chain joins TRBV3-1 (or the pseudogene TRBV3-2) to TRBJ1-1; D is possibly TRBD1 (6 bases). Trimming shortened V by 4 bases and J by 1 base, and 13 bases separated the two germline ends. Germline V gene data show CDR1 as LGHDT and CDR2 as YNNKEL (reference sequence). This CDR3 spans 15 amino acids. The CDR3 is CASSPSGQQNTEAFF. CDR3 sequence (DNA): TGTGCCAGCAGCCCCTCGGGACAACAGAACACTGAAGCTTTCTTT.

The chain employs TRBV19 and TRBJ1-2; tentative D call: TRBD1 (5 bases). Germline CDR1 and CDR2: LNHDA and SQIVND (reference sequence). V shed 6 bases and J shed 2 bases, with 16 bases lying between them. CDR3 size: 15 residues. CDR3 amino acids: CASSSPRQGNYGYTF. As DNA, the CDR3 is TGTGCCAGTAGCAGCCCCCGCCAGGGCAACTATGGCTACACCTTC. The variable domain in full, with the rest retrieved from reference TRBV19 and TRBJ1-2, is DGGITQSPKYLFRKEGQNVTLSCEQNLNHDAMYWYRQDPGQGLRLIYYSQIVNDFQKGDIAEGYSVSREKKESFPLTVTSAQKNPTAFYLCASSSPRQGNYGYTFGSGTRLTVV.

The rearrangement links TRBV7-8 to TRBJ2-1; D call uncertain. CDR1 is SGHVS and CDR2 is FQNEAQ in the germline V gene. V was trimmed by 1 base and J by 11 bases, leaving 9 bases between them. This CDR3 has 12 amino acids. The CDR3 region has the DNA TGTGCCAGCAGCTTAGAAAACAGCCAGCAGTTCTTC. Translated: CASSLENSQQFF.

The gene calls are TRBV30 and TRBJ1-3; D is uncertain. Germline V gene data show CDR1 as GTSNPN and CDR2 as SVGIG (reference sequence). The CDR3 extends over 13 amino acids. With 0 bases removed from V and 0 bases from J, the gap between germline ends came to 3 bases. In DNA form, the CDR3 reads TGTGCCTGGAGTGTGAGCTCTGGAAACACCATATATTTT. Translation gives CAWSVSSGNTIYF.

The genes are TRBV5-1 and TRBJ2-3; 7 bases are a match to TRBD1. The V segment lost 0 bases and the J segment 2 bases; nucleotides outside the gene matches: 3. The CDR3 length is 15 residues. The germline CDR1 and CDR2 sequences are SGHRS and YFSETQ. CDR3 sequence reads: CASSLEDRVTDTQYF. In DNA form, the CDR3 reads TGCGCCAGCAGCTTGGAAGACAGGGTCACAGATACGCAGTATTTT.

This chain links TRBV2 with TRBJ1-6; no reliable D call. The germline CDR1 and CDR2 sequences are SNHLY and FYNNEI. V lost 2 bases to trimming and J lost 6 bases, with 11 bases between them. The CDR3 totals 15 residues. CDR3: CASSETSRGNSPLHF. The CDR3 DNA is TGTGCCAGCAGTGAAACATCACGGGGTAATTCACCCCTCCACTTT.

The gene calls are TRBV7-2 and TRBJ2-7, with TRBD1 matching 7 bases. CDR3 length: 14 residues. From germline, CDR1 is SGHTA and CDR2 FQGNSA. V shed 5 bases and J 3 bases; nucleotides not matched to a gene: 7. The CDR3 region is CASSLGGQNYEQYF. The CDR3 DNA reads as TGTGCCAGCAGCCTAGGGGGACAGAACTACGAGCAGTACTTC.

This chain connects TRBV6-5 to TRBJ1-5; 9 positions match TRBD1. Germline CDR1 reads MNHEY; CDR2 reads SVGAGI. V trimming: 5 bases; J trimming: 1 base; junction bases outside the gene matches: 3. The CDR3 has 15 residues. The CDR3 protein is CASSTQGASNQPQHF. The DNA of the CDR3 is TGTGCCAGCAGTACACAGGGGGCAAGCAATCAGCCCCAGCATTTT.

V is TRBV28 and J is TRBJ1-4, with 7 bases matching TRBD1. Germline V gene lookup returns CDR1 MDHEN and CDR2 SYDVKM. The V and J ends lost 2 bases and 4 bases, in that order; junction bases with no gene match: 4. The CDR3 sequence is 15 residues long. The DNA of the CDR3 is TGTGCCAGCAGTTTAAGGGACAGATTTAATGAAAAACTGTTTTTT. This sequence encodes CASSLRDRFNEKLFF.